The sequence of this T cell receptor (beta chain) was determined in a study of blood T cell repertoires in COVID-19 (TCRdb year 2020). At the level of the whole study: Samples from collaborators originated in the United States, Italy and Spain and spanned both the acute and convalescent phases of COVID-19. The repertoires were made available in a free public database intended to serve as a resource for research on the immune response to SARS-CoV-2. Subjects who had been exposed to COVID-19, were actively infected with it, or had recovered from it provided the deeply sampled blood TCRbeta repertoires that made up the dataset. The samples were drawn from the first 160 participants of the ongoing ImmuneRACE study and from 1,200 or so subjects provided by 6 global collaborators. A de-identified subject ID, COVID-19 status, age in years and sex were almost always included in the sample metadata. Where HLA class I and class II types were available, the types were taken from metadata supplied by the sample provider, not from assay-based typing. The prospective study material was composed of cDNA or gDNA derived from T cells, B-cell-depleted T cells, or PBMCs.

Reading from cysteine to phenylalanine, the CDR3 counts 12 amino acids. The kept DNA is CDR3 alone, 36 bases in frame from the first base. From a lookup of the germline V gene (reference sequence), CDR1 and CDR2 are LNHDA and SQIVND. V sheds 10 bases and J sheds 7 bases, leaving 17 bases between their ends. The paper as a whole reports these results and caveats: How much clinical and demographic metadata was included differed by source and by participant, and the metadata was provided uncurated.

The collaborating institutions used their own protocols to collect whole blood in K2EDTA tubes. For TCRbeta analysis, collaborators shipped samples in one of three forms: frozen whole blood, isolated PBMCs, or DNA extracted from either of those sample types. TCRbeta CDR3 regions were amplified from genomic DNA by means of the immunoSEQ Assay, a bias-controlled multiplex PCR. The original pipeline was this. The number of nucleated cells in each sample was estimated from the amplification of reference gene primers within the assay. Sequence reads were collapsed and filtered to measure the absolute abundance of every unique TCRbeta CDR3 rearrangement. Productive Simpson clonality was computed per sample as the square root of Simpson's diversity index over productive rearrangements. The table was pulled from immuneACCESS by TCRdb, which kept in-frame rearrangements only. Such tables lose some clones; where checked, under half of the loss comes from unresolved V genes, and the rest has no known cause. The V and J calls and clone size were taken over from that table, and D and trimming were inferred from the DNA. Within this sample are approximately 270,000 clones, with about 79% of them counted one time only. The ten largest clones take up more than 7% of the sample.

Details on this clone: The specificity of this receptor is unknown. The record has no base qualities; no much larger clone is one base away.

The sequence links TRBV19 to TRBJ2-7; TRBD2 is perhaps the D gene, given 7 matching bases. The specimen was peripheral blood. This TCR came from an elderly man with acute or convalescent COVID-19. The DNA sequence follows: TGTGCCACCCAACGGGGGGCCGGGGAGCAGTACTTC. The resulting protein is CATQRGAGEQYF.